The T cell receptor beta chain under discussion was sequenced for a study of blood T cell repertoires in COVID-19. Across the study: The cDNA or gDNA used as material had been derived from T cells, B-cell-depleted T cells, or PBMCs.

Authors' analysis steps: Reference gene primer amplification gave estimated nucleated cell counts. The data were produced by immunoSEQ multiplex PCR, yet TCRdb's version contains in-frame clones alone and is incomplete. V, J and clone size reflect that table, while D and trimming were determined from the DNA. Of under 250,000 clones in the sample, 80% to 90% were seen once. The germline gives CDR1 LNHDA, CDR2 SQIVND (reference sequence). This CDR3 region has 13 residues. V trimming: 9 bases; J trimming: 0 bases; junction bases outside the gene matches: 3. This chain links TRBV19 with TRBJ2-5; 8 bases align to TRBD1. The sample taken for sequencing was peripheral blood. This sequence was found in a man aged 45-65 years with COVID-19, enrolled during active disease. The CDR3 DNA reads TGTGCCAGCTCACAGGGGGACCAAGAGACCCAGTACTTC. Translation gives CASSQGDQETQYF.